This T cell receptor beta chain originates from a study of T cells in Graves' hyperthyroidism and ophthalmopathy. Overall study: Peripheral blood was taken when the disease was first diagnosed, before any treatment began.

Amplified regions were TCR beta CDR3 sequences from RNA transcripts. A first-round RT-PCR of the TCR CDR3 used the HTBI primer set. TCRdb used MiXCR to reprocess the multiplex PCR reads, holding one entry per CDR3 protein. The table has about 380,000 distinct CDR3 sequences, approximately 15% seen once. The ends were cut back, 0 bases at V and 1 base at J, with 7 bases in the middle. The CDR3 has 14 residues. Germline V gene sequence: CDR1 SGDLS, CDR2 YYNGEE. This clonotype appeared once. As the CDR3 is not closed by the conserved phenylalanine or tryptophan, this likely results from a read error. V gene TRBV9 combines with J gene TRBJ1-1, with D maybe TRBD1 (6 bases). This TCR derives from a man between 25 and 39 years old with Graves' hyperthyroidism that later progressed to Graves' ophthalmopathy. The source material was blood. CDR3 nucleotide sequence: TGTGCCAGCAGCGTAGGGGGGGCGAACACTGAAGCTTTCCTT. Translated, it gives CASSVGGANTEAFL.